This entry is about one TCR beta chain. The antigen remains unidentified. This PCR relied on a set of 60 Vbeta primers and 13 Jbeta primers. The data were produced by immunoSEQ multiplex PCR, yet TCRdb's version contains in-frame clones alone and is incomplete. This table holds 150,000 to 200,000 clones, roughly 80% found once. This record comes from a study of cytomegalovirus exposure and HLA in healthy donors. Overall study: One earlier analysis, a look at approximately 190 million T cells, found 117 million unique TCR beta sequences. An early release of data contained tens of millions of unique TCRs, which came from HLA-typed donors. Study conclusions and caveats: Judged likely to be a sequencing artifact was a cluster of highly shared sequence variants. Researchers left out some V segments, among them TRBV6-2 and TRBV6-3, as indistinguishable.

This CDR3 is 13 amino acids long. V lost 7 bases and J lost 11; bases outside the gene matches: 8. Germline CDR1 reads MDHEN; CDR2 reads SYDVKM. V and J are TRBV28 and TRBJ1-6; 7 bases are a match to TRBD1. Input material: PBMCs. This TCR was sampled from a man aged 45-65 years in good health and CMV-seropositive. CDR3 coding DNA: TGTGCCAGCAAAGACAGGGATTTCACACCCCTCCACTTT. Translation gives CASKDRDFTPLHF.